The sample holds many counts of the clone carrying this T cell receptor beta chain. Its antigen is currently unknown. Using its own MiXCR run on the reads, TCRdb lists one record per CDR3 protein. The sample lists approximately 490,000 distinct CDR3 sequences, about 10% occurring once. CDR1 is MDHEN and CDR2 is SYDVKM in the germline V gene. There are 15 residues in the CDR3. V gave up 3 bases and J gave up 6 bases; unmatched junction bases: 7. The data stem from a study of T cell repertoires in cytomegalovirus infection. Study details: Matching HLA type and CMV infection were both indicated by public TCR beta signatures. Study results and caveats: Pooled public TCR beta family frequency picked out CMV carriers with the relevant HLA. Predominance within the ex vivo response was attributable to HLA-C-restricted CMV-specific TCR beta clonotypes.

Sequencing was performed on PBMCs. The origin of this receptor is a human donor in good health (CMV status not recorded). Some clones in this sample may be carry-over from other donors' samples. The chain uses TRBV28 and TRBJ2-7, with 11 bases aligning to TRBD1. The CDR3: CASSFRDRGFGEQYF. The CDR3 coding sequence is TGTGCCAGCAGTTTCCGGGACAGGGGGTTCGGCGAGCAGTACTTC. Full variable domain (rest looked up from reference TRBV28 and TRBJ2-7): DVKVTQSSRYLVKRTGEKVFLECVQDMDHENMFWYRQDPGLGLRLIYFSYDVKMKEKGDIPEGYSVSREKKERFSLILESASTNQTSMYLCASSFRDRGFGEQYFGPGTRLTVT.